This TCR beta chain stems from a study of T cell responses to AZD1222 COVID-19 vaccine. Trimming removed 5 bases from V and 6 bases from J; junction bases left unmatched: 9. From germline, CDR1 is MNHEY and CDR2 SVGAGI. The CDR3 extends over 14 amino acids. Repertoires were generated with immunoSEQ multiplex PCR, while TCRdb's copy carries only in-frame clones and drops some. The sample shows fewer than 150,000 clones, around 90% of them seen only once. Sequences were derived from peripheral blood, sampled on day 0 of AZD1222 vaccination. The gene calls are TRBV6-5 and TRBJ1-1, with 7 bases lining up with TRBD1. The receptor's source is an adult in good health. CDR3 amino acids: CASSRETGVAEAFF. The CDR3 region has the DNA TGTGCCAGCAGTCGAGAAACAGGGGTGGCTGAAGCTTTCTTT.